This T cell receptor (beta chain) was recovered during a study of cytomegalovirus exposure and HLA in healthy donors (dated by TCRdb to the late 2010s). Concerning the study at large: In an earlier analysis of 450 to 750 of the donors, 250 to 350 Gb of sequence data and some 120 million unique TCR beta sequences from about 190 million T cells were reported. All discovery cohort repertoires had been generated on a single sequencing platform. Because of strong linkage in the cohort, 4 to 6 DR-DQ haplotypes were treated as single units for association and clustering. The number of typed donors differed by locus: about 629-630 for A, B, C, DRB1 and DQB1; 500 to 550 for DQA1; some 590 for DPA1; and 400 to 480 for DPB1. In the later analysis, no new phenotypic data were used to find candidate immune exposures; instead, reliance was placed on TCR beta sequences and their occurrence across donors. The study used immunosequencing to profile the T cell repertoires of several hundred subjects and linked those repertoires to cytomegalovirus serostatus. A later genetic analysis took genome-wide SNP genotypes for 398 of the 666 donors and used that subset as a discovery cohort. High-throughput TCR immunosequencing, statistical association of individual TCRs with disease status, and machine learning were combined to predict cytomegalovirus infection status. An earlier analysis of approximately 630 of the donors applied high-throughput TCR beta sequencing to assess whether each TCR beta V gene segment acted as functional or pseudogenic. Approximately 310 gigabases of sequencing data and around 90 million unique TCR sequences made up an early release that covered roughly 670 HLA-typed donors. To study patterns of TCR occurrence, a later analysis re-analyzed previously published TCR beta repertoires from around 670 donors and added high-resolution HLA genotyping. Besides the first cohort of 500 to 700 subjects, a separate validation cohort made up of over a hundred different subjects was used. On average, 235,054 unique TCR beta nucleotide sequences were sequenced per donor among a few hundred genotyped donors of the cohort, with roughly 18% of those sequences being non-productive. The study aimed to test whether cataloging public T cell receptors could reveal signatures of past pathogen exposure. Donor age, sex, ethnicity and CMV serostatus were compiled alongside the repertoire data. Both class I and class II loci were covered by HLA typing, at four-digit resolution. The genetic ancestry cluster associated with self-reported Caucasian donors included roughly 84% of the 398 genotyped donors. Broad study findings and their caveats: Immune exposure information for the cohort was limited to CMV serostatus. According to the authors, the approach could potentially be generalized to other disease states and immunological phenotypes. In both the original and validation cohorts, the classifier was reported to diagnose cytomegalovirus status with high specificity and sensitivity. Most CMV-associated TCR beta chains appeared to be HLA-restricted in a later analysis, and the HLA associations seemed to be driven largely by CMV exposure. Correlated functional status among segregating V segments might reflect linkage disequilibrium, but an unknown experimental factor could not be ruled out. According to a later analysis, TCR association rates differed among HLA loci, with DRB1 alleles showing the most associated TCRs and HLA-C alleles showing the fewest. Specific HLA alleles were associated with about 17,000 TCR beta sequences at a false discovery rate of 0.05 in a later analysis. While some public TCRs were present in many individuals, most TCR sequences turned up only very rarely across donors. According to a later analysis, parvovirus B19, influenza, CMV and Epstein-Barr virus appeared linked to several top co-occurrence clusters. A further reported finding was that TCR beta sequences accurately predicted the HLA-A and HLA-B alleles for most subjects in the first cohort. Sequencing depth was assumed to be roughly uniform across donors in the presence/absence analyses, though that assumption may not hold. In a later analysis, HLA-associated TCR beta chains showed more clonal expansion and lower generation probabilities than non-associated chains that were equally common. This cohort had only TCR beta chains sequenced, and the lack of alpha or paired-chain data limited which features could be detected. An association between a missense DCLRE1C variant and V-gene and J-gene trimming of TCR beta chains was found in a later genetic analysis and replicated in an independent cohort. Because some donors lacked HLA typing at each locus, the association tests relied only on the typed subset. Strong co-occurrence of HLA alleles, especially DR and DQ, made assigning TCR associations to individual alleles difficult. Because counts were too low, 15 to 20 rarely observed V segments, including chromosome 9 orphons, were left out of the earlier analysis of roughly 600 of the donors. Three of the identified cytomegalovirus-associated TCR beta chains were confirmed in vitro to be specific for cytomegalovirus antigens. The 87-base-pair reads could not distinguish some IMGT-functional V segments, including TRBV6-2 and TRBV6-3, so those segments were excluded. A cluster of highly shared sequence variants was judged likely to represent a technical artifact of the sequencing pipeline. Broadly in line with IMGT annotations, most TCR beta V segments showed up in productive rearrangements about 87% or about 30% of the time in an earlier analysis of approximately 600 of the donors. The study gave a list of 150 to 200 TCR beta chains associated with cytomegalovirus. According to a later genetic analysis, donors in an Asian-associated ancestry cluster had fewer N-insertions in productive TCRs than the roughly 670-donor mean.

Worth noting for this clone: Its antigen specificity is not known. No base qualities exist here, and no much larger clone lies one base off it.

Including cysteine and phenylalanine, the CDR3 has 18 amino acids. Just CDR3 DNA is preserved here, 54 bases in frame from base 1. Based on the germline V gene, the CDR1 and CDR2 sequences are LGHNA and YNFKEQ. The junction carries 16 bases between V and J, which are trimmed by 3 bases and 1 base respectively. The cohort was made up of 500 to 850 healthy bone marrow donors. All cohort members were sampled while nominally healthy, although unrecorded immune exposures were likely present. The donor was CMV seronegative and was included in the group of a few hundred seronegative cohort members. Every donor gave a peripheral blood sample, and the peripheral blood mononuclear cells from that sample were used for TCR beta sequencing. The Qiagen DNeasy Blood Extraction Kit was used to extract genomic DNA from the blood cell samples. To prepare the library, the immunoSEQ multiplex PCR assay was applied. For the multiplex PCR, a mixture combining 60 forward primers for TCR Vbeta segments and 13 reverse primers for TCR Jbeta segments was used. The CDR3 region of rearranged TCR beta genes was amplified from genomic DNA with a multiplex PCR assay. The Illumina HiSeq System was used to sequence the amplified TCR beta libraries as 87-base-pair reads. The study's processing was this. Across the 700 or so repertoires, a later analysis counted tens of millions of unique TCR beta chains, roughly 11 million of which were shared by at least two donors. To remove PCR and sequencing errors, raw reads were error-corrected and collapsed into unique sequences using a nearest-neighbor algorithm that merged closely related sequences. CDR3 sequences were aligned to IMGT reference sequences to assign V, D and J gene segments. For a sequence to be retained, a match of at least six nucleotides to both a V gene segment and a J gene segment was required. Rearrangements were called productive when the CDR3 lacked stop codons and stayed in frame with V and J; all others were non-productive. Following IMGT convention, CDR3 was defined as the stretch from the second conserved V-encoded cysteine up to the conserved J-encoded phenylalanine. The earlier analysis of fewer than 750 of the donors excluded sequences that lacked an unambiguous match to a single V gene segment. An earlier analysis of fewer than 750 of the donors classified V segments as functional when productive rearrangements were above 56.7% and as segregating when the standard deviation between donors was above 5%. A statistical classification framework was built for diagnosing cytomegalovirus status from the catalog of TCR beta chain sequences. V and J gene assignment, in a later analysis, came from comparing TCR nucleotide sequences with IMGT/GENE-DB human TR gene sequences. In a later analysis, CDR3 sequences and most-parsimonious VDJ recombination scenarios were assigned using the TCRdist pipeline. In a later analysis, each TCR beta chain was defined by its CDR3 amino acid sequence together with its V-gene family, and reads lacking a unique V-gene family were excluded. To address suspected cross-contamination and a sequencing artifact, a later analysis removed around 590 highly shared, low-generation-probability nucleotide sequences. In a later analysis, a clonal expansion index for each public chain was calculated from normalized within-repertoire ranks of inferred template counts. A later analysis computed generation probabilities with a VDJ recombination model fitted to out-of-frame rearrangements, and checked the results against IGoR. In a later analysis, TCR-TCR, TCR-HLA and TCR-CMV co-occurrence was scored with hypergeometric tests, and a repertoire-size bias correction was applied to TCR pairs. To estimate false discovery rates, a later analysis permuted the HLA or CMV assignments 20 times. In a later analysis, co-occurring TCRs were grouped using DBSCAN, with TCRdist sequence similarity added in when clustering inside HLA-allele-positive subsets. Repertoires with fewer than 30,000 or more than 120,000 public chains were left out of co-occurrence clustering, as were five repertoires with anomalous nucleotide sharing. TCRdb retrieved this table from immuneACCESS and kept in-frame rearrangements only. Not all clones are present; in checked studies, unresolved V genes account for under half, and no reason is known for the remainder. Clone size and the V and J calls come from that table; the DNA yielded D and trimming. The sample records 60,000 or so clones, about four fifths of which are singletons. Around 1.7% of the sample is taken by the ten largest.

Here the chain combines TRBV4-2 and TRBJ1-6; 6 matching bases give a weak D call of TRBD1. What was sequenced was PBMCs. This TCR came from a man between 35 and 55 years old in good health and CMV-seronegative. The nucleotide sequence is given as TGTGCCAGCAGCCACGCAAAACAGGGTCGGTCCTATAATTCACCCCTCCACTTT. This sequence encodes CASSHAKQGRSYNSPLHF.